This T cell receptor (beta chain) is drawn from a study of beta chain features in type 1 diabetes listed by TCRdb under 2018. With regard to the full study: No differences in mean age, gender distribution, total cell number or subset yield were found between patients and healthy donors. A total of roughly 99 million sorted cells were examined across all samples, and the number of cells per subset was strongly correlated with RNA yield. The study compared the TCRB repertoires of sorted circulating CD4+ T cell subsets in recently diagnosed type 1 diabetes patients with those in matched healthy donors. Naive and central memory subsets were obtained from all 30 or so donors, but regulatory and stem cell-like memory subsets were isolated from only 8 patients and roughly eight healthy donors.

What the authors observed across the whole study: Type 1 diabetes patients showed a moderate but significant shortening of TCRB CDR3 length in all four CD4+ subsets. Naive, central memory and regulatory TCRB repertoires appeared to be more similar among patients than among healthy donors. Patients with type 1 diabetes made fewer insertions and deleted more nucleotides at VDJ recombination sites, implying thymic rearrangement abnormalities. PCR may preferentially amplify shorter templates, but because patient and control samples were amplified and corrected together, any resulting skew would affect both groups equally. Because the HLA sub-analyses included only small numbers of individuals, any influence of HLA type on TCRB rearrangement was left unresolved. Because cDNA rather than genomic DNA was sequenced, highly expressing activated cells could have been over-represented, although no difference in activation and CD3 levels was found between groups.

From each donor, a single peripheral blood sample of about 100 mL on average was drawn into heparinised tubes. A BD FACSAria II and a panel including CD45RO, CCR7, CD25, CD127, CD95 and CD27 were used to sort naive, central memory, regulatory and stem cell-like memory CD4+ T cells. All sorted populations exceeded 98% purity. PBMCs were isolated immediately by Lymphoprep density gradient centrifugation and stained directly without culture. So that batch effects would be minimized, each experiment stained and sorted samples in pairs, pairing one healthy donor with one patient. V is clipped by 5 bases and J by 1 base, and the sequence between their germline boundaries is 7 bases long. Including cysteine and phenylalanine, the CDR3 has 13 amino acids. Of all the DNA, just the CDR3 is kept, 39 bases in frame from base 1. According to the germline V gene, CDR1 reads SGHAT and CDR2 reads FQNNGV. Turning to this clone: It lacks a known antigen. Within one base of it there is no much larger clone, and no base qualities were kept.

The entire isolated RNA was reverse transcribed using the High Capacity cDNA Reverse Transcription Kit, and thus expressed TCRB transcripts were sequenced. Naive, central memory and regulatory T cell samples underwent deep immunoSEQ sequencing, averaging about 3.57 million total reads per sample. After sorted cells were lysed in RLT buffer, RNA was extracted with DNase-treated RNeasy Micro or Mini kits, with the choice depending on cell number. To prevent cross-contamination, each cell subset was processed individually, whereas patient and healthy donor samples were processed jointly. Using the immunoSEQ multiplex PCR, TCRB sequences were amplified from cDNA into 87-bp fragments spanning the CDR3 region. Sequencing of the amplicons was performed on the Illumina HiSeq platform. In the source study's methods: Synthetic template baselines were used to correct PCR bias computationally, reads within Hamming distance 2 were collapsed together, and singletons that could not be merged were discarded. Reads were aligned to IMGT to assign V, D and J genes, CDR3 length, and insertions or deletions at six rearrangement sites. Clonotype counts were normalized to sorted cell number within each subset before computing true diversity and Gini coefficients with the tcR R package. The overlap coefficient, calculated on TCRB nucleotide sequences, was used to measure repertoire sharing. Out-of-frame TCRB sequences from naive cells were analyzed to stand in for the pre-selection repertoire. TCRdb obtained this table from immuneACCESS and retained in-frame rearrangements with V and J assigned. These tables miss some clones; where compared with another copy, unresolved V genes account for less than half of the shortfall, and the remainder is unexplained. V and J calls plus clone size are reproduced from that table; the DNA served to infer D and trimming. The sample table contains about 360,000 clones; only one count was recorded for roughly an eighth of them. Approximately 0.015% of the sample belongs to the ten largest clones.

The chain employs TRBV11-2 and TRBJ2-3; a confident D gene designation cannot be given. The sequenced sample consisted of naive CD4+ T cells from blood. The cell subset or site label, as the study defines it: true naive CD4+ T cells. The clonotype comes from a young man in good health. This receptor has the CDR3 CASSPRGTDTQYF. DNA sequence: TGTGCCAGCAGCCCACGGGGCACAGATACGCAGTATTTT.